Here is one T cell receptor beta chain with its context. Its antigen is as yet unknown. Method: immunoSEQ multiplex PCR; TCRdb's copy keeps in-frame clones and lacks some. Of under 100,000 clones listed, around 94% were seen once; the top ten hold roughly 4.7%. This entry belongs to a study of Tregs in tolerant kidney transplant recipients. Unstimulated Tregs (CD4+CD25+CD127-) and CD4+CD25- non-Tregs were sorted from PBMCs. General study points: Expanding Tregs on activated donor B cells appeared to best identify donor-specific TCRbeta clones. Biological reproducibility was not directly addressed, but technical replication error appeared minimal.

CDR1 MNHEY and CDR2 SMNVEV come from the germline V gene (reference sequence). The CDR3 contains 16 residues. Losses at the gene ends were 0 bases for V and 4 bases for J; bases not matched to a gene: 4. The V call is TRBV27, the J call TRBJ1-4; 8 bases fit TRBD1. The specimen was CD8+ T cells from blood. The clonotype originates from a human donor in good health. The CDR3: CASSLSAGGINEKLFF. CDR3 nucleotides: TGTGCCAGCAGTTTATCGGCAGGGGGCATTAATGAAAAACTGTTTTTT.